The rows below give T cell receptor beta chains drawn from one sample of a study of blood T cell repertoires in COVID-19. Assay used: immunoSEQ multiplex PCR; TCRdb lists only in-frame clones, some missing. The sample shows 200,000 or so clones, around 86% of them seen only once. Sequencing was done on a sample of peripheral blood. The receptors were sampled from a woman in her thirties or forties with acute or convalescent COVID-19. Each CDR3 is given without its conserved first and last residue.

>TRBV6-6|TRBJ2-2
ATGTANTGELF
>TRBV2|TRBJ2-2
ASSEGIGVYTGELF
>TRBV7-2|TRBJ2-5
ASSYSRGGGQETQY
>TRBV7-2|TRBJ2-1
ASSLDATSGTEQF
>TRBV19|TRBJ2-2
ASSISPNTGELF
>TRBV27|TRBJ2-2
ASSDRKGARTGELF
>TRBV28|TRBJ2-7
ASSLGSYEQY
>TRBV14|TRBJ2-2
ASSGNLAGDVGELF
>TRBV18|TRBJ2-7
ASSPGLAGGTYEQY
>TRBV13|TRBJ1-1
ASSLGGVPEAF
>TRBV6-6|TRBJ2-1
ASTPGLAGKRGEQF
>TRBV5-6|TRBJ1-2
ASSFRPGEAYGYT
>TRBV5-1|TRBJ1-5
ASSPQGISNQPQH
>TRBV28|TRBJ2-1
ASSSGGTSKVNEQF
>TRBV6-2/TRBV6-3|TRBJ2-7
ASSYSTRGGDSYEQY
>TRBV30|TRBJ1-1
AREGQGGTEAF
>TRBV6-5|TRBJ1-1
ASSYPEGTEAF
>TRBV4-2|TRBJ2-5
ASSFLATETQY
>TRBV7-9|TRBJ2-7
ASSPWDSIYEQY
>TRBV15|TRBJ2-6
ATSTGWGQGDPGANVLT
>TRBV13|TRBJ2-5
ASSRSGGETQY
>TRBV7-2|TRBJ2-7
ASSLALGQGRSYEQY
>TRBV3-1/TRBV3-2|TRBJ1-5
ASRNGDSPQH
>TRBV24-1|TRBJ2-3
ATGPRQASTDTQY
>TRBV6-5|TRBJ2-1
ASSYSGTKNEQF
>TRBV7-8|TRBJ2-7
ASSLVRGLSYEQY
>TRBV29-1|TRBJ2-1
SVVASYDGEQF
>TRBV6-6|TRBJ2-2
ASSYGGGSTGELF
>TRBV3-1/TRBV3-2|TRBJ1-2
ASSPSPDYGYT
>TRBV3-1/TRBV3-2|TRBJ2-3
ASSQELLWSGRPDTQY
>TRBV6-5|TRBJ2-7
ASSFLSGEYEQY
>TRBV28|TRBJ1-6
ASSRGGSSYNSPLH
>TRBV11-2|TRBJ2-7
ASSLVDRPYHEQY
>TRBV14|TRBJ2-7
ASSQGQFSKQY
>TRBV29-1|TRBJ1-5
SVAGLNQPQH